This T cell receptor beta chain was sequenced for a study of T-cell reconstitution after alpha-beta-depleted transplantation in children. The study's findings and limits: A year post-transplant, T-cell counts and diversity derived mostly from newly produced T cells. As was reported, about two months after transplant, alpha-beta T cells came from several hundred expanded graft clones.

Deletions cut 0 bases from V and 0 bases from J, with 9 bases between. The CDR3 consists of 15 residues. The V gene's germline CDR1 is SGHRS and CDR2 YFSETQ. This clonotype was observed at least ten times. No antigen is known for it. Researchers prepared the TCRbeta library using unique molecular identifiers, the study reports. TCRdb re-called the PCR reads with MiXCR, one entry per CDR3 protein. The sample shows more than 200,000 distinct CDR3 sequences, 25% of them seen only once. The gene calls are TRBV5-1 and TRBJ1-1; no clear D. The TCR originated in a girl aged 2 to 9 with Fanconi anemia, due to receive a stem cell transplant. The specimen comprised PBMCs, sampled before TCRalphabeta/CD19-depleted stem cell transplant. Written as DNA, the CDR3 is TGCGCCAGCAGCTTGGACGGAACCATGAACACTGAAGCTTTCTTT. Translated, it gives CASSLDGTMNTEAFF. Based on the CDR3 plus reference TRBV5-1 and TRBJ1-1, the full variable domain is KAGVTQTPRYLIKTRGQQVTLSCSPISGHRSVSWYQQTPGQGLQFLFEYFSETQRNKGNFPGRFSGRQFSNSRSEMNVSTLELGDSALYLCASSLDGTMNTEAFFGQGTRLTVV.